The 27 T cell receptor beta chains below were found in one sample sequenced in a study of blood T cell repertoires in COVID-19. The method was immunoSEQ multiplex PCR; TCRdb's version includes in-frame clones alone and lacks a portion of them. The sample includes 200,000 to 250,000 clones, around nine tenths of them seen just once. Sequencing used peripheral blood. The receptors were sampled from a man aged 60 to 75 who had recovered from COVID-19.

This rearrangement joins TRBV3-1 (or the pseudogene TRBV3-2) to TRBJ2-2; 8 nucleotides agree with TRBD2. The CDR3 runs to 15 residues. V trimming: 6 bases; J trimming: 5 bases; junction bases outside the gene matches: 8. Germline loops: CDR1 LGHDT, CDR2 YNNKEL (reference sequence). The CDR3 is CASSTGTRQTGELFF. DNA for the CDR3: TGTGCCAGCAGTACTGGGACTAGACAAACCGGGGAGCTGTTTTTT.

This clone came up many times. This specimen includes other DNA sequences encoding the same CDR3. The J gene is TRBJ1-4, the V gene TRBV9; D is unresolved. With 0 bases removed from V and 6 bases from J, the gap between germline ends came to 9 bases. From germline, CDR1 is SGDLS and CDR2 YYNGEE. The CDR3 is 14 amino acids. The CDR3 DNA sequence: TGTGCCAGCAGCGTAGGAGCCGGGGATGAAAAACTGTTTTTT. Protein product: CASSVGAGDEKLFF. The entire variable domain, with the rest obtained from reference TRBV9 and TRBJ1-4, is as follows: DSGVTQTPKHLITATGQRVTLRCSPRSGDLSVYWYQQSLDQGLQFLIQYYNGEERAKGNILERFSAQQFPDLHSELNLSSLELGDSALYFCASSVGAGDEKLFFGSGTQLSVL.

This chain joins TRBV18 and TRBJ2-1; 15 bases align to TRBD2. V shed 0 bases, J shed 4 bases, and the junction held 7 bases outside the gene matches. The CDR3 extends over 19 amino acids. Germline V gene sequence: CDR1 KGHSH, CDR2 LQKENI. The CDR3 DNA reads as TGTGCCAGCTCACCACCGGGACTAGCGGGAGGCTTATTATACAATGAGCAGTTCTTC. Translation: CASSPPGLAGGLLYNEQFF.

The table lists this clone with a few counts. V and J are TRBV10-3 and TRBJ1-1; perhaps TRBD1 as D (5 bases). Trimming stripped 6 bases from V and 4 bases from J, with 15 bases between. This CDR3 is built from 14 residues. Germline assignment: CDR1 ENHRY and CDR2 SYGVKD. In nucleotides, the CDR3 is TGTGCCATCAGCCAGGACAACAAACCCACTGAAGCTTTCTTT. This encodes CAISQDNKPTEAFF.

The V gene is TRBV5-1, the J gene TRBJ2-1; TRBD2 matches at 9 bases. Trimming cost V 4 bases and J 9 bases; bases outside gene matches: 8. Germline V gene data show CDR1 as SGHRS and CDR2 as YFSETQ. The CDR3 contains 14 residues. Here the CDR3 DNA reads TGCGCCAGCAGCGGGGGTAGCGGGAGTACTGAGCAGTTCTTC. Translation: CASSGGSGSTEQFF.

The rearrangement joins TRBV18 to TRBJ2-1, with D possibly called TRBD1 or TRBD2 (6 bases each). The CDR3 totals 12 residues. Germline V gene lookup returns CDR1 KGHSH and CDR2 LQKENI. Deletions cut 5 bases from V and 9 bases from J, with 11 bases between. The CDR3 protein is CASSSQGLEQFF. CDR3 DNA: TGTGCCAGCTCATCACAGGGACTTGAGCAGTTCTTC.

The CDR3 region is CASSEALQGRGYTF. The DNA for the CDR3 is TGTGCCAGCAGTGAAGCGTTACAGGGACGTGGCTACACCTTC. This rearrangement joins TRBV6-1 to TRBJ1-2; D perhaps matches TRBD1 (6 bases). With 0 bases removed from V and 7 bases from J, the gap between germline ends came to 12 bases. The CDR3 is 14 residues long. CDR1 MNHNS and CDR2 SASEGT come from the germline V gene.

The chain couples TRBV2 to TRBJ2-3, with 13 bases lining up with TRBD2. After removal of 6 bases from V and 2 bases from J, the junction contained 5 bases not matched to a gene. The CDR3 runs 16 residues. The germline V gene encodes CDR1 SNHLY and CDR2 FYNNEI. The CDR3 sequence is CASSSGLAGFTDTQYF. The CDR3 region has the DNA TGTGCCAGCAGCTCGGGACTAGCGGGATTCACAGATACGCAGTATTTT.

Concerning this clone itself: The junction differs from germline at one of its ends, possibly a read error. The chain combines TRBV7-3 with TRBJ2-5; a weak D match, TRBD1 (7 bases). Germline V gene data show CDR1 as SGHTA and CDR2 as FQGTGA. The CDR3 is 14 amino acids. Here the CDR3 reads CASSPGGGQKTQYF. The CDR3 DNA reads TGTGCCAGCAGCCCCGGAGGGGGCCAAAAGACCCAGTACTTC.

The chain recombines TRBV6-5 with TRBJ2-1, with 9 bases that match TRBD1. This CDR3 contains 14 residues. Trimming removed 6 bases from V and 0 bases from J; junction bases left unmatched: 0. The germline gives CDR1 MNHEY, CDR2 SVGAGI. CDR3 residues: CASRGQGSYNEQFF. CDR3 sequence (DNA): TGTGCCAGCAGGGGACAGGGCTCCTACAATGAGCAGTTCTTC.

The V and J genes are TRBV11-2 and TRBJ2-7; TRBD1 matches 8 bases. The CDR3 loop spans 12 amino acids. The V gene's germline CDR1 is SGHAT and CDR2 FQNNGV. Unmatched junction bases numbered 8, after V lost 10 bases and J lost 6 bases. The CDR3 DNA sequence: TGTGCCACAGGACAGGGATTGGGCGAGCAGTACTTC. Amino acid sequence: CATGQGLGEQYF.

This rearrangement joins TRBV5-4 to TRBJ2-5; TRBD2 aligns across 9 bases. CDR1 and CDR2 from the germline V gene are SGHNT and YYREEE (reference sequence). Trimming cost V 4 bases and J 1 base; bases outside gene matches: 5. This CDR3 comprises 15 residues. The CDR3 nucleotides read TGTGCCAGCAGCCCAGCGGGGGGTCCCCAAGAGACCCAGTACTTC. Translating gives CASSPAGGPQETQYF.

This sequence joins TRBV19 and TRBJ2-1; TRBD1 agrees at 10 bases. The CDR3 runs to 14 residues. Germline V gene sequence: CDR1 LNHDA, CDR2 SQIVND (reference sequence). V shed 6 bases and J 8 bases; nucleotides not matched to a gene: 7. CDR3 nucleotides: TGTGCCAGTAGACCGGGACAGGGGTACGATGAGCAGTTCTTC. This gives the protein CASRPGQGYDEQFF. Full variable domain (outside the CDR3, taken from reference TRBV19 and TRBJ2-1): DGGITQSPKYLFRKEGQNVTLSCEQNLNHDAMYWYRQDPGQGLRLIYYSQIVNDFQKGDIAEGYSVSREKKESFPLTVTSAQKNPTAFYLCASRPGQGYDEQFFGPGTRLTVL.

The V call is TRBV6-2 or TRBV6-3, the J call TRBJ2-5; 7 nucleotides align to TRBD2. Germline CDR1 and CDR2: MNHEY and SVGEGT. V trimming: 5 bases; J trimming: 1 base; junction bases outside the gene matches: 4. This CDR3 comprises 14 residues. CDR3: CASSGGGTQETQYF. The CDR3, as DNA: TGTGCCAGCAGTGGGGGGGGGACCCAAGAGACCCAGTACTTC.

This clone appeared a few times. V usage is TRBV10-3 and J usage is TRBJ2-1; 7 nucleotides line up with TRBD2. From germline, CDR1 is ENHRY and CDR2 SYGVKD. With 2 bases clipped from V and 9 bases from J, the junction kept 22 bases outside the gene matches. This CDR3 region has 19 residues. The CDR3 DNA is TGTGCCATCAGTGAGGGCAGCATAAGGGTGCGGACTAGAGCGGGTGAGCAGTTCTTC. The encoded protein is CAISEGSIRVRTRAGEQFF.

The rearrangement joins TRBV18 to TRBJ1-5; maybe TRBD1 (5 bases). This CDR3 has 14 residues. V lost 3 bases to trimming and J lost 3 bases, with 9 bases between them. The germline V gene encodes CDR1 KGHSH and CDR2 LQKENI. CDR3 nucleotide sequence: TGTGCCAGCTCACCGGGACTTAACAATCAGCCCCAGCATTTT. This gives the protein CASSPGLNNQPQHF. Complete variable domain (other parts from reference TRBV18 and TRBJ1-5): NAGVMQNPRHLVRRRGQEARLRCSPMKGHSHVYWYRQLPEEGLKFMVYLQKENIIDESGMPKERFSAEFPKEGPSILRIQQVVRGDSAAYFCASSPGLNNQPQHFGDGTRLSIL.

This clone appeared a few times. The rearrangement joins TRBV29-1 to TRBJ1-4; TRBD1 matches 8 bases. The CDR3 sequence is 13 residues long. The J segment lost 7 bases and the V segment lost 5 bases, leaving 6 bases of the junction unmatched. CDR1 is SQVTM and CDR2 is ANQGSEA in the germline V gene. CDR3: CSVSGTGFEKLFF. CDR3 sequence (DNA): TGCAGCGTTTCCGGGACAGGTTTTGAAAAACTGTTTTTT.

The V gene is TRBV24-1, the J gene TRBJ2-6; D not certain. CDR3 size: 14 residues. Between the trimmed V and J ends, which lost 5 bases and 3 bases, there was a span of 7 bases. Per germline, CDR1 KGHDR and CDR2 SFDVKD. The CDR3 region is CATSAAVGANVLTF. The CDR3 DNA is TGTGCCACCAGTGCTGCGGTTGGGGCCAACGTCCTGACTTTC.

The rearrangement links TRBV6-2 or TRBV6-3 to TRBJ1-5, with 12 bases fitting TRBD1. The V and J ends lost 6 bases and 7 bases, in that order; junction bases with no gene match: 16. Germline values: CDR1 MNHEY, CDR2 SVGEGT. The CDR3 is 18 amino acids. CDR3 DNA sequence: TGTGCCAGCAGCGACCCCCGGGGACAGGGGGCAGGTAGACAGCCCCAGCATTTT. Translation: CASSDPRGQGAGRQPQHF.

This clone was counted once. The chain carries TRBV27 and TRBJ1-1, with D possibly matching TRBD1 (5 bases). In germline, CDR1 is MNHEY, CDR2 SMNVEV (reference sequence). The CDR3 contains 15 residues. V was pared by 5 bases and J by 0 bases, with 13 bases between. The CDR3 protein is CASSRPGGMNTEAFF. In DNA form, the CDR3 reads TGTGCCAGCAGTAGGCCGGGGGGGATGAACACTGAAGCTTTCTTT.

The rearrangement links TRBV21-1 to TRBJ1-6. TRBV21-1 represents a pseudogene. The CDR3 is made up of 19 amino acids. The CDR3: CASSKIWGREDPKDSPLHF. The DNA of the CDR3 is TGTGCCAGCAGCAAAATTTGGGGCAGGGAGGACCCAAAGGATTCACCCCTCCACTTT.

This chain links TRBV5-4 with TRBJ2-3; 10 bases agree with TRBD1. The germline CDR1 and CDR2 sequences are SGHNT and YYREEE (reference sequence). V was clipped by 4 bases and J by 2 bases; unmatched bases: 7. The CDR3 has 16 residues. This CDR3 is CASSKLTGGITDTQYF. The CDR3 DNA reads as TGTGCCAGCAGCAAATTGACAGGGGGCATCACAGATACGCAGTATTTT.

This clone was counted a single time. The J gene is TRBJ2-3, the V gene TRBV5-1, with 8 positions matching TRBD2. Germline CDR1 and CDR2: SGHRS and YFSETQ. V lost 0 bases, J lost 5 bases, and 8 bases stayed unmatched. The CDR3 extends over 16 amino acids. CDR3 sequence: CASSLVFGGDLDTQYF. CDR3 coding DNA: TGCGCCAGCAGCTTGGTGTTCGGGGGGGACTTAGATACGCAGTATTTT.

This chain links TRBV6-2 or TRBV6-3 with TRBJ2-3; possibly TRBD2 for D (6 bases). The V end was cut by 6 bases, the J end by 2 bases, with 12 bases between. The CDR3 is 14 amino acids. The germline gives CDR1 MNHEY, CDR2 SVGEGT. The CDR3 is CASSPGLLTDTQYF. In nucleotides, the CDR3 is TGTGCCAGCAGCCCCGGACTACTCACAGATACGCAGTATTTT.

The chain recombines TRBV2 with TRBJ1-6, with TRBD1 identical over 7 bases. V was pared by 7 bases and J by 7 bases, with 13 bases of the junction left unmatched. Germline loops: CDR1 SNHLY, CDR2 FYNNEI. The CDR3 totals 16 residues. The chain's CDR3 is CASKKRDSELNSPLHF. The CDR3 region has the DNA TGTGCCAGCAAGAAACGGGACAGCGAATTGAATTCACCCCTCCACTTT. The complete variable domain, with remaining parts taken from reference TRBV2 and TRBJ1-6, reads EPEVTQTPSHQVTQMGQEVILRCVPISNHLYFYWYRQILGQKVEFLVSFYNNEISEKSEIFDDQFSVERPDGSNFTLKIRSTKLEDSAMYFCASKKRDSELNSPLHFGNGTRLTVT.

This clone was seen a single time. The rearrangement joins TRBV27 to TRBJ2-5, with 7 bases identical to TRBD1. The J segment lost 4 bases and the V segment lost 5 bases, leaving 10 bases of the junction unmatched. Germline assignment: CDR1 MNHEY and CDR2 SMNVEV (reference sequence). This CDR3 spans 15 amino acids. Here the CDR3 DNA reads TGTGCCAGCAGTCCCACAAGGGGGCAGGGAGAGACCCAGTACTTC. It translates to CASSPTRGQGETQYF.

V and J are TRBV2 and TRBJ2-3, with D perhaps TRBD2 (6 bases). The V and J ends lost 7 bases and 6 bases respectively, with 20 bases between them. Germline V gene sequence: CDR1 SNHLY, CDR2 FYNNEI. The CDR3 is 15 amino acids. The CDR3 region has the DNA TGTGCCAGCAAACTGACGGGACTCACCTCCGATACGCAGTATTTT. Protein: CASKLTGLTSDTQYF.